This TCR beta chain was found in a study of T cell changes during pregnancy in multiple sclerosis. The CDR3 totals 17 residues. Looked up from germline, CDR1 is SGDLS and CDR2 is YYNGEE. The trim removed 0 bases at V and 1 base at J, leaving 4 bases unmatched. Some clones are missing from TCRdb's copy, which holds only in-frame ones; the method was immunoSEQ multiplex PCR. The sample consists of 70,000 or so clones, around 90% of them appearing once. The sample here was CD4+ T cells from peripheral blood mononuclear cells, taken before pregnancy. The clonotype comes from a female donor with multiple sclerosis, enrolled in a pregnancy study. The chain joins TRBV9 to TRBJ2-2, with TRBD2 matching over 9 bases. The CDR3: CASSVVASGKNTGELFF. The CDR3 DNA reads TGTGCCAGCAGCGTAGTCGCTAGCGGGAAGAACACCGGGGAGCTGTTTTTT.